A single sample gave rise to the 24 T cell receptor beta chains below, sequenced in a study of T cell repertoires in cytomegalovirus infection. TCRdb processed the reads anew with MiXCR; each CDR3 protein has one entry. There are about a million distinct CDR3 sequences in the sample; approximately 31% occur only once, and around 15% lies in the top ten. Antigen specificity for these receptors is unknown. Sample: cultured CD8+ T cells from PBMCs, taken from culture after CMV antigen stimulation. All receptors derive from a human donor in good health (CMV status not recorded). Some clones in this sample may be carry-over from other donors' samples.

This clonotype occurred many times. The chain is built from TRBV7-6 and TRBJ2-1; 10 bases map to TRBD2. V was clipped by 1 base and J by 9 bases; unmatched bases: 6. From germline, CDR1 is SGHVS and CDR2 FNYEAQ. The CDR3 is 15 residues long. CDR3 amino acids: CASSLDQRGGGEQFF. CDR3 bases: TGTGCCAGCAGCTTAGATCAGCGGGGGGGTGGTGAGCAGTTCTTC. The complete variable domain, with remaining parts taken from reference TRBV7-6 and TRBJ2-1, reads GAGVSQSPRYKVTKRGQDVALRCDPISGHVSLYWYRQALGQGPEFLTYFNYEAQQDKSGLPNDRFSAERPEGSISTLTIQRTEQRDSAMYRCASSLDQRGGGEQFFGPGTRLTVL.

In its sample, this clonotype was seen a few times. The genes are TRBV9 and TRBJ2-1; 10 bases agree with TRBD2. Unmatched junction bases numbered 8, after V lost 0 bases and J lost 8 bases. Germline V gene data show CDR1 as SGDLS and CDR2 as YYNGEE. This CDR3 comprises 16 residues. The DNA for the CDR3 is TGTGCCAGCAGCGTAGTAGCGGGGGGCCCACAGGATGAGCAGTTCTTC. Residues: CASSVVAGGPQDEQFF.

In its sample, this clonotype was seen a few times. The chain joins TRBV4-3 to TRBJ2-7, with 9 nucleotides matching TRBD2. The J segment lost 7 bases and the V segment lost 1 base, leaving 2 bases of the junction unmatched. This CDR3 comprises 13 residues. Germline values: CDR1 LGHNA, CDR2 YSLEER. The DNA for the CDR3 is TGCGCCAGCAGCCAAGTCCTAGCGGGGGAGCAGTACGTC. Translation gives CASSQVLAGEQYV.

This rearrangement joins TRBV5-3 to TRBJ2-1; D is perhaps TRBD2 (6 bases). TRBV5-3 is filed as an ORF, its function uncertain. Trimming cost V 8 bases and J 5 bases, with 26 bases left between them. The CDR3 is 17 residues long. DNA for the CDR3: TGTGCCAGCAGCAACCCTTACTGGGGGGACCCCGACAATGAGCAGTTCTTC. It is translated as CASSNPYWGDPDNEQFF.

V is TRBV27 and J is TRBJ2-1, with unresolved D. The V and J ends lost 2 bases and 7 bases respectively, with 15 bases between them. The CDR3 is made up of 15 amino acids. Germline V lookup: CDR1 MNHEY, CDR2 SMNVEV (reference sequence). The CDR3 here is CASSLKLGIWNEQFF. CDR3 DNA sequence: TGTGCCAGCAGTTTAAAGCTTGGGATTTGGAATGAGCAGTTCTTC.

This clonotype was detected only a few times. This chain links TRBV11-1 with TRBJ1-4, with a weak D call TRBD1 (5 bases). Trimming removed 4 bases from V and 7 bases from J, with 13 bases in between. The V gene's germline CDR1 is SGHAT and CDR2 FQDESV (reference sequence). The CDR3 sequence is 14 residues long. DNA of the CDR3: TGTGCCAGCAGCTCCGGGACCGTAGCTGAAAAACTGTTTTTT. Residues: CASSSGTVAEKLFF.

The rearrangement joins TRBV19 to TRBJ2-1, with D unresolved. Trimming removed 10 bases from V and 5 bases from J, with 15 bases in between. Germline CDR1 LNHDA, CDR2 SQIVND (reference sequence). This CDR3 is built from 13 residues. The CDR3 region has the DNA TGTGCCACCCTCTTCCAGTTTAACAATGAGCAGTTCTTC. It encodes CATLFQFNNEQFF.

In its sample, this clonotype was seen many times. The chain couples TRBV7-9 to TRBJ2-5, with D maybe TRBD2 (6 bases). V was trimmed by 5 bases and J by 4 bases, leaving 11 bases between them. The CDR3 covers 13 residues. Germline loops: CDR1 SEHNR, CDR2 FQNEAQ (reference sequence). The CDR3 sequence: CASSPAGGETQYF. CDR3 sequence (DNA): TGTGCCAGCAGCCCCGCCGGGGGAGAGACCCAGTACTTC.

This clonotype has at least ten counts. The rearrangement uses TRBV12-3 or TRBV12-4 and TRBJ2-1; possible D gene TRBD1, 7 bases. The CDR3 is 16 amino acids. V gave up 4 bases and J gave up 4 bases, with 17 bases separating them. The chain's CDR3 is CASSSTGVGRYNEQFF. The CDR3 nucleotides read TGTGCCAGCAGTTCCACAGGGGTGGGGAGGTACAATGAGCAGTTCTTC.

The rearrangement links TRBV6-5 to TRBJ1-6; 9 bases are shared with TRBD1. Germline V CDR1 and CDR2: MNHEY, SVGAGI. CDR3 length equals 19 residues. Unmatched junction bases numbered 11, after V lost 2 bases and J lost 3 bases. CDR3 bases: TGTGCCAGCAGTTACCGGGACAGGGTCTTCTCGGACTATAATTCACCCCTCCACTTT. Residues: CASSYRDRVFSDYNSPLHF.

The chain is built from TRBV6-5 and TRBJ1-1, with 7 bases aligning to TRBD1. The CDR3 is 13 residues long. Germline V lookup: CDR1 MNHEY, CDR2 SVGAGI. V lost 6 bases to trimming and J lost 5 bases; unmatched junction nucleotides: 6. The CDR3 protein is CASRQGWGTEAFF. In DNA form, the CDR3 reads TGTGCCAGCAGACAGGGGTGGGGTACTGAAGCTTTCTTT.

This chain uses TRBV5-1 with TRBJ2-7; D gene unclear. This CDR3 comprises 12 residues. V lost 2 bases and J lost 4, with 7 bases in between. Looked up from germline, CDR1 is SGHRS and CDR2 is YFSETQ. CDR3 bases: TGCGCCAGCAGCTTCGACGGGTACGAGCAGTACGTC. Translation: CASSFDGYEQYV.

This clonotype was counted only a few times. The CDR3 is CASSWTSGGQSSYNEQFF. CDR3 bases: TGTGCCAGCAGCTGGACTAGCGGGGGCCAATCCTCCTACAATGAGCAGTTCTTC. The rearrangement uses TRBV11-2 and TRBJ2-1; 13 nucleotides agree with TRBD2. Germline V lookup: CDR1 SGHAT, CDR2 FQNNGV. This CDR3 has 18 amino acids. V shed 4 bases and J 0 bases; nucleotides not matched to a gene: 6. The full variable domain, completed using reference TRBV11-2 and TRBJ2-1, is EAGVAQSPRYKIIEKRQSVAFWCNPISGHATLYWYQQILGQGPKLLIQFQNNGVVDDSQLPKDRFSAERLKGVDSTLKIQPAKLEDSAVYLCASSWTSGGQSSYNEQFFGPGTRLTVL.

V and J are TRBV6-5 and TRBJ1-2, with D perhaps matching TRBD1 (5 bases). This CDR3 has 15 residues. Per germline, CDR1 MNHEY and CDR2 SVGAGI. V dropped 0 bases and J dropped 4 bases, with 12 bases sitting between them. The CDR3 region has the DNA TGTGCCAGCAGTTACTCGGGACGCTTGGTCTATGGCTACACCTTC. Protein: CASSYSGRLVYGYTF.

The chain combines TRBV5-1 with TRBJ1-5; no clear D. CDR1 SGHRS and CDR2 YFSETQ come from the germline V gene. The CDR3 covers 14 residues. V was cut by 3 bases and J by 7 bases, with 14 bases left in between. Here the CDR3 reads CASSWTGWRQPQHF. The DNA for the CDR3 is TGCGCCAGCAGCTGGACGGGGTGGAGGCAGCCCCAGCATTTT.

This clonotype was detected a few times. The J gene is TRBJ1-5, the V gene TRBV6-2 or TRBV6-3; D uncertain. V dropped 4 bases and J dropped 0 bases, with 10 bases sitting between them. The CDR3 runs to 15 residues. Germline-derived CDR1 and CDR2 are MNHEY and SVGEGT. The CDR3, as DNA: TGTGCCAGCAGTTCTCAGCTTTATAGCAATCAGCCCCAGCATTTT. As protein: CASSSQLYSNQPQHF.

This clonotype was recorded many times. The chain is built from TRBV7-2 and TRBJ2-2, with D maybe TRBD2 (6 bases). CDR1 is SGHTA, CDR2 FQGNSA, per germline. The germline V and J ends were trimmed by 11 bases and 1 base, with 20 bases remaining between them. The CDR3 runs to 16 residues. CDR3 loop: CAGTDTAGLNTGELFF. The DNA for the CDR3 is TGTGCCGGAACCGATACGGCGGGGTTGAACACCGGGGAGCTGTTTTTT.

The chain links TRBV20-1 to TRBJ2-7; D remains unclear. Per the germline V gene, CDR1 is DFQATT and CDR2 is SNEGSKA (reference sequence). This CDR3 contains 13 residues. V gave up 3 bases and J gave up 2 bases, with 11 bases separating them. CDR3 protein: CSASETPTYEQYV. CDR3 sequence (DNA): TGCAGTGCTAGTGAGACACCGACCTACGAGCAGTACGTC.

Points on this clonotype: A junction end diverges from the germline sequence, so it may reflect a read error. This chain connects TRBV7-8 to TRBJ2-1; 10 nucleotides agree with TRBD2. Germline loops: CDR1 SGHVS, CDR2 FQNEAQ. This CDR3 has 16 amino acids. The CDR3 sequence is CASSYSGGERYNKQFF. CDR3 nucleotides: TGTGCCAGCAGCTACAGCGGGGGGGAAAGATACAATAAGCAGTTCTTC.

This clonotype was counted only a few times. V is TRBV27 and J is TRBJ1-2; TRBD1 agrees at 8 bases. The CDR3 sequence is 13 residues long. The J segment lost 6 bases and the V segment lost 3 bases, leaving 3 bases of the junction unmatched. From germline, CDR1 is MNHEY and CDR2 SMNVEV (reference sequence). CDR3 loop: CASSLSTGDGYTF. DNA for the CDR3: TGTGCCAGCAGTTTGTCGACAGGGGATGGCTACACCTTC.

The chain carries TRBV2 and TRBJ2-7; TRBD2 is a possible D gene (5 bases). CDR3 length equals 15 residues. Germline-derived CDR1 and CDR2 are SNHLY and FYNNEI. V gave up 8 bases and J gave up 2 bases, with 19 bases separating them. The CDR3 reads CASYQDFLHAYEQYF. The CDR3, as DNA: TGTGCCAGCTACCAGGACTTCCTTCACGCCTACGAGCAGTACTTC.

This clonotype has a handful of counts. The DNA for the CDR3 is TGTGCCAGCAGCGGTAGCGGGGGGGCCTCCGGGGAGCTGTTTTTT. Residues: CASSGSGGASGELFF. The chain carries TRBV9 and TRBJ2-2; 11 bases are a match to TRBD2. Germline trimming cut 3 bases from V and 6 bases from J; bases unmatched to any gene: 4. From germline, CDR1 is SGDLS and CDR2 YYNGEE. This CDR3 has 15 amino acids.

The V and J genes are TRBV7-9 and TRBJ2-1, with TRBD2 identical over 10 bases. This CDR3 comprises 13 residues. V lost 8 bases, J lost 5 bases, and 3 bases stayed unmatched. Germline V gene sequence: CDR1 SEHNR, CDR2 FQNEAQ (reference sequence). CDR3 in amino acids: CASLAGAHNEQFF. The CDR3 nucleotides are TGTGCCAGCCTAGCGGGGGCTCACAATGAGCAGTTCTTC.

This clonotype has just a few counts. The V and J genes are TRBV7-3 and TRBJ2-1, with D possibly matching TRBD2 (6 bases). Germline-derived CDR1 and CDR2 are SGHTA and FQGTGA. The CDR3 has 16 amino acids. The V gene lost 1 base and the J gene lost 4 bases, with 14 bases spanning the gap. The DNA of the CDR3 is TGTGCCAGCAGCTTAAATCTAGCGCCTGGGTACAATGAGCAGTTCTTC. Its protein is CASSLNLAPGYNEQFF.